These 29 T cell receptor beta chains were sequenced from one sample in a study of T cell responses to AZD1222 COVID-19 vaccine. Clones were read by immunoSEQ multiplex PCR, and TCRdb kept only the in-frame ones, dropping some. The sample shows about 140,000 clones, approximately 92% of them seen only once. This sample comprised peripheral blood, obtained on day 0 of AZD1222 vaccination. Source of these receptors: an adult in good health.

About this clone itself: Other DNA sequences from this sample encode an identical CDR3 as well. The V gene is TRBV30, the J gene TRBJ2-7, with D possibly matching TRBD1 (5 bases). The CDR3 length is 11 residues. The V gene lost 3 bases and the J gene lost 5 bases, with 8 bases spanning the gap. Germline CDR1 and CDR2: GTSNPN and SVGIG (reference sequence). The CDR3 protein is CAWSVGDEQYF. The DNA for the CDR3 is TGTGCCTGGAGCGTAGGGGACGAGCAGTACTTC.

The chain joins TRBV2 to TRBJ2-1, with TRBD1 matching 7 bases. CDR3 length: 15 amino acids. V lost 4 bases to trimming and J lost 7 bases; unmatched junction nucleotides: 10. Germline V gives CDR1 SNHLY, CDR2 FYNNEI. The CDR3 bases are TGTGCCAGCAGTGGACAGGGCAGGGGTTCAAATGAGCAGTTCTTC. Amino acids: CASSGQGRGSNEQFF. The full variable domain, completed using reference TRBV2 and TRBJ2-1, is EPEVTQTPSHQVTQMGQEVILRCVPISNHLYFYWYRQILGQKVEFLVSFYNNEISEKSEIFDDQFSVERPDGSNFTLKIRSTKLEDSAMYFCASSGQGRGSNEQFFGPGTRLTVL.

The chain uses TRBV29-1 and TRBJ1-1; D might be TRBD1 (6 bases). This CDR3 is built from 13 residues. Germline-derived CDR1 and CDR2 are SQVTM and ANQGSEA. V dropped 3 bases and J dropped 0 bases, with 8 bases sitting between them. CDR3 in DNA: TGCAGCGTTGAGGGACACCTGAACACTGAAGCTTTCTTT. It specifies CSVEGHLNTEAFF.

The chain uses TRBV18 and TRBJ1-3; D uncertain. The germline gives CDR1 KGHSH, CDR2 LQKENI. With 6 bases removed from V and 0 bases from J, the gap between germline ends came to 12 bases. The CDR3 loop spans 15 amino acids. The CDR3 region is CASSSSGGSGNTIYF. CDR3 in DNA: TGTGCCAGCTCCAGCAGCGGCGGCTCTGGAAACACCATATATTTT.

The chain joins TRBV2 to TRBJ1-1, with 8 nucleotides matching TRBD1. With V trimmed by 6 bases and J by 1 base, 4 bases remained unmatched. Per germline, CDR1 SNHLY and CDR2 FYNNEI. CDR3 length: 14 amino acids. The CDR3 DNA reads TGTGCCAGCAGCGTGGGACAGGCGAACACTGAAGCTTTCTTT. The encoded protein is CASSVGQANTEAFF.

This chain uses TRBV30 with TRBJ1-1; 9 bases align to TRBD1. In germline, CDR1 is GTSNPN, CDR2 SVGIG (reference sequence). The CDR3 totals 14 residues. The J segment lost 6 bases and the V segment lost 0 bases, leaving 5 bases of the junction unmatched. As DNA, the CDR3 is TGTGCCTGGAGTGTTGGGACAGGGTACTCTGAAGCTTTCTTT. Protein product: CAWSVGTGYSEAFF. Combining the CDR3 with reference TRBV30 and TRBJ1-1 gives the whole variable domain SQTIHQWPATLVQPVGSPLSLECTVEGTSNPNLYWYRQAAGRGLQLLFYSVGIGQISSEVPQNLSASRPQDRQFILSSKKLLLSDSGFYLCAWSVGTGYSEAFFGQGTRLTVV.

The V gene is TRBV27, the J gene TRBJ2-7; 7 bases line up with TRBD1. The CDR3 extends over 15 amino acids. With V trimmed by 5 bases and J by 3 bases, 10 bases remained unmatched. The germline V gene encodes CDR1 MNHEY and CDR2 SMNVEV (reference sequence). The CDR3 region has the DNA TGTGCCAGCAGTGGGGCCTGGACAGGTTTCTACGAGCAGTACTTC. Translating gives CASSGAWTGFYEQYF.

This clone was detected only a few times. The V and J genes are TRBV4-2 and TRBJ2-7; maybe TRBD1 (5 bases). Trimming removed 0 bases at V and 4 bases at J, with 16 bases between. The germline V gene has CDR1 LGHNA and CDR2 YNFKEQ. The CDR3 covers 16 residues. The DNA for the CDR3 is TGTGCCAGCAGCCAAGATCCTCAGCGACAGTGGTACGAGCAGTACTTC. It encodes CASSQDPQRQWYEQYF.

The V and J genes are TRBV5-4 and TRBJ1-1; the D gene is possibly TRBD1 (6 bases). The CDR3 extends over 14 amino acids. V lost 4 bases, J lost 1 base, and 11 bases lay in between. Looked up from germline, CDR1 is SGHNT and CDR2 is YYREEE (reference sequence). CDR3 sequence reads: CASSIQGQNTEAFF. CDR3 in DNA: TGTGCCAGCAGCATTCAGGGGCAGAACACTGAAGCTTTCTTT.

A note on this clone: An end of the junction differs from the germline gene, which may be a read error. The DNA of the CDR3 is TGTGCCAGTAGTACAGGACAGGGCACGGGACCTGAAGAACTGTTTTTT. Protein: CASSTGQGTGPEELFF. This chain links TRBV19 with TRBJ1-4; 8 bases are shared with TRBD1. This CDR3 is 16 amino acids long. Germline V CDR1 and CDR2: LNHDA, SQIVND (reference sequence).

The V call is TRBV4-2, the J call TRBJ1-6; no reliable D call. CDR3 size: 13 residues. V was pared by 4 bases and J by 8 bases, with 9 bases between. Germline values: CDR1 LGHNA, CDR2 YNFKEQ. CDR3 region: CASSRQFDSPLHF. Here the CDR3 DNA reads TGTGCCAGCAGCCGTCAGTTTGATTCACCCCTCCACTTT.

A note on this clone: Other DNA sequences within the sample encode an identical CDR3. The chain has TRBV3-1 (or the pseudogene TRBV3-2) and TRBJ1-2, with no clear D. The length of the CDR3 is 12 residues. Trimming shortened V by 1 base and J by 2 bases, and 2 bases separated the two germline ends. From germline, CDR1 is LGHDT and CDR2 YNNKEL (reference sequence). CDR3 region: CASSQVNYGYTF. DNA of the CDR3: TGTGCCAGCAGCCAAGTCAACTATGGCTACACCTTC.

The rearrangement uses TRBV7-2 and TRBJ1-6; 8 bases match TRBD1. In germline, CDR1 is SGHTA, CDR2 FQGNSA. Trimming removed 5 bases from V and 7 bases from J; junction bases left unmatched: 7. CDR3 length equals 15 residues. The CDR3 protein is CASSPQGAENSPLHF. CDR3 DNA sequence: TGTGCCAGCAGCCCTCAGGGGGCCGAAAATTCACCCCTCCACTTT.

The J gene is TRBJ2-3, the V gene TRBV18; D possibly uses TRBD1 or TRBD2 (6 bases each). The CDR3 extends over 14 amino acids. Germline V gene sequence: CDR1 KGHSH, CDR2 LQKENI. V was cut by 4 bases and J by 6 bases, with 14 bases left in between. CDR3 coding DNA: TGTGCCAGCTCACGTCGGGGGCCTGAGGATACGCAGTATTTT. This gives the protein CASSRRGPEDTQYF. The complete variable domain, with remaining parts taken from reference TRBV18 and TRBJ2-3, reads NAGVMQNPRHLVRRRGQEARLRCSPMKGHSHVYWYRQLPEEGLKFMVYLQKENIIDESGMPKERFSAEFPKEGPSILRIQQVVRGDSAAYFCASSRRGPEDTQYFGPGTRLTVL.

This rearrangement joins TRBV5-1 to TRBJ2-1; 7 nucleotides match TRBD2. Germline V lookup: CDR1 SGHRS, CDR2 YFSETQ. CDR3 length: 18 amino acids. V lost 1 base to trimming and J lost 1 base; unmatched junction nucleotides: 11. The CDR3 loop reads CASSLTGGGLESYNEQFF. The CDR3 nucleotides are TGCGCCAGCAGCTTGACGGGGGGAGGGTTAGAGTCCTACAATGAGCAGTTCTTC.

The rearrangement links TRBV28 to TRBJ1-5; 8 bases line up with TRBD1. The CDR3 sequence is 15 residues long. V trimming: 3 bases; J trimming: 4 bases; junction bases outside the gene matches: 5. Germline V gene sequence: CDR1 MDHEN, CDR2 SYDVKM. The CDR3 loop is CASSFWTGPNQPQHF. CDR3 sequence (DNA): TGTGCCAGCAGTTTCTGGACAGGGCCTAATCAGCCCCAGCATTTT.

As concerns this clone: Germline and junction disagree at one end, which may indicate a read error. This chain uses TRBV24-1 with TRBJ1-1, with 8 bases that match TRBD1. Germline assignment: CDR1 KGHDR and CDR2 SFDVKD. The CDR3 runs 13 residues. CDR3 region: CATSDLRAGQVFF. CDR3 bases: TGTGCCACCAGTGATCTCCGGGCGGGACAGGTTTTTTTT.

The chain links TRBV11-1 to TRBJ1-1; D unresolved. CDR1 is SGHAT and CDR2 is FQDESV in the germline V gene (reference sequence). The CDR3 sequence is 14 residues long. V shed 1 base and J shed 3 bases, with 9 bases lying between them. The CDR3 sequence is CASSLGGRDTEAFF. The CDR3 nucleotides are TGTGCCAGCAGCTTAGGTGGACGAGACACTGAAGCTTTCTTT.

This clone was picked up one time. This chain connects TRBV5-1 to TRBJ2-5, with D perhaps TRBD1 or TRBD2 (5 bases each). The CDR3 has 15 amino acids. Germline CDR1 reads SGHRS; CDR2 reads YFSETQ. Trimming removed 4 bases at V and 5 bases at J, with 18 bases between. This CDR3 reads CASSHSGGDGETQYF. For the CDR3, the DNA is TGCGCCAGCAGCCACAGTGGGGGAGACGGGGAGACCCAGTACTTC.

The chain uses TRBV12-5 and TRBJ1-2; perhaps TRBD1 as D (5 bases). Germline V gives CDR1 LGHNT, CDR2 FRNRAP. The CDR3 is 13 amino acids. V was pared by 6 bases and J by 0 bases, with 8 bases between. The CDR3 DNA follows: TGTGCTAGTGGATCAGGGACTAACTATGGCTACACCTTC. It specifies CASGSGTNYGYTF.

The chain uses TRBV28 and TRBJ1-2; TRBD1 might be the D (5 bases). This CDR3 is built from 11 residues. Per germline, CDR1 MDHEN and CDR2 SYDVKM. V dropped 10 bases and J dropped 4 bases, with 10 bases sitting between them. This CDR3 reads CATLDTYGYTF. The CDR3 nucleotides are TGTGCCACCCTGGACACCTATGGCTACACCTTC.

This chain joins TRBV9 and TRBJ2-2, with 10 positions matching TRBD1. The CDR3 is 19 residues long. Germline CDR1 SGDLS, CDR2 YYNGEE. V dropped 2 bases and J dropped 6; count of bases not matched to a gene: 16. The CDR3 DNA reads TGTGCCAGCAGCGTTGCCGGGACAGGGGCACCTCGAGGGGCCGGGGAGCTGTTTTTT. The encoded protein is CASSVAGTGAPRGAGELFF.

The CDR3 loop is CATDSGGGNTIYF. The CDR3, as DNA: TGTGCCACCGACTCGGGGGGGGGAAACACCATATATTTT. The J gene is TRBJ1-3, the V gene TRBV12-3 or TRBV12-4; D possibly corresponds to TRBD1 (5 bases). Trimming removed 10 bases at V and 4 bases at J, with 14 bases between. The CDR3 has 13 residues.

J is TRBJ1-1 and V is TRBV4-1; 7 positions match TRBD1. V was pared by 3 bases and J by 3 bases, with 10 bases of the junction left unmatched. The CDR3 extends over 16 amino acids. Germline loops: CDR1 MGHRA, CDR2 YSYEKL. The CDR3 region is CASSHINRGRDTEAFF. CDR3 bases: TGCGCCAGCAGCCATATCAACAGGGGAAGGGACACTGAAGCTTTCTTT.

This rearrangement joins TRBV10-3 to TRBJ2-2; D is tentatively TRBD1 or TRBD2 (6 bases each). V lost 10 bases and J lost 3, with 18 bases in between. The CDR3 length is 15 residues. The germline gives CDR1 ENHRY, CDR2 SYGVKD. The CDR3 DNA reads TGTGCCACGGGGGCGCCAAGGGGGGACACCGGGGAGCTGTTTTTT. Its translation: CATGAPRGDTGELFF.

The gene calls are TRBV4-3 and TRBJ1-4; the D gene is possibly TRBD1 (6 bases). Trimming removed 4 bases from V and 0 bases from J, with 9 bases in between. Germline CDR1 reads LGHNA; CDR2 reads YSLEER. This CDR3 comprises 15 residues. The CDR3: CASSLRQATNEKLFF. CDR3 DNA sequence: TGCGCCAGCAGCCTCAGACAGGCAACTAATGAAAAACTGTTTTTT.

The V and J genes are TRBV5-1 and TRBJ2-5, with 13 bases identical to TRBD2. Germline CDR1 SGHRS, CDR2 YFSETQ. The CDR3 runs to 16 residues. The junction had 3 bases not matched to a gene; V was cut back by 4 bases and J by 0 bases. CDR3 bases: TGCGCCAGCAGCCTGGGACTAGCGGGGAACCAAGAGACCCAGTACTTC. Translated, it gives CASSLGLAGNQETQYF.

This chain links TRBV6-2 or TRBV6-3 with TRBJ2-5; D perhaps matches TRBD1 (6 bases). V shed 5 bases and J shed 7 bases, with 20 bases lying between them. The CDR3 sequence is 15 residues long. CDR1 is MNHEY, CDR2 SVGEGT, per germline. The CDR3 DNA reads TGTGCCAGCAGTAACCGGGACACCCCTAAGCGGACCCAGTACTTC. Translated, it gives CASSNRDTPKRTQYF.

In its sample, this clone was seen once. The genes are TRBV6-5 and TRBJ1-1; D not resolved. V lost 0 bases to trimming and J lost 5 bases, with 4 bases between them. The CDR3 has 12 residues. CDR1 is MNHEY, CDR2 SVGAGI, per germline. The DNA of the CDR3 is TGTGCCAGCAGTTACTCGAGTACTGAAGCTTTCTTT. It codes for CASSYSSTEAFF.